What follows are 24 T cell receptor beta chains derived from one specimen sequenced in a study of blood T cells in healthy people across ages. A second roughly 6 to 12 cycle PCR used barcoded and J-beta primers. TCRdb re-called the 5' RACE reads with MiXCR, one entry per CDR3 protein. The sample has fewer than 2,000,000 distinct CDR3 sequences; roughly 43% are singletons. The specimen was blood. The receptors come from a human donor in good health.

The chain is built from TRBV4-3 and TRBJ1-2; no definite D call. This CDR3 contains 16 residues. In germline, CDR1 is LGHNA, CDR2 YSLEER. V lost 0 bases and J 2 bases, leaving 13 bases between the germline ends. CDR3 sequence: CASSQDLQEENYGYTF. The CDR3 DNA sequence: TGCGCCAGCAGCCAAGATCTGCAGGAGGAGAACTATGGCTACACCTTC.

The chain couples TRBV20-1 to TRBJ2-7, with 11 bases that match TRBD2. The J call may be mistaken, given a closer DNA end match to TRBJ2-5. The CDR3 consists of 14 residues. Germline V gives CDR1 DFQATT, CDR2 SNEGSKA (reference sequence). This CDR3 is CSARGLAGMETQYF. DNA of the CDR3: TGCAGTGCTAGAGGACTAGCGGGGATGGAGACCCAGTACTTC.

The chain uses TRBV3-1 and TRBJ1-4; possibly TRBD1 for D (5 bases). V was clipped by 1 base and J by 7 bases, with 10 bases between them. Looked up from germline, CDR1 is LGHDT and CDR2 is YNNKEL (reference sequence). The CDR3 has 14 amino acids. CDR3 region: CASSQVPGGEKLFF. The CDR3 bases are TGTGCCAGCAGCCAAGTGCCTGGGGGTGAAAAACTGTTTTTT.

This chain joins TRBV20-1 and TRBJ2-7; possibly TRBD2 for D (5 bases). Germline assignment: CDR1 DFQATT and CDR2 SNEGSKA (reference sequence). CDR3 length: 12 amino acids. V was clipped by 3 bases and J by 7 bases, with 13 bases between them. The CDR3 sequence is CSARGGRYEQYF. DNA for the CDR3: TGCAGTGCTAGGGGCGGGCGGTATGAGCAGTACTTC.

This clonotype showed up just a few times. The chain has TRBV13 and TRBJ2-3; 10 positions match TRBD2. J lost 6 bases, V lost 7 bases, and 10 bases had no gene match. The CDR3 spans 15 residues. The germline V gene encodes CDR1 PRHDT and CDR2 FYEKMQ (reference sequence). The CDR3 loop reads CASTYLAGAGDTQYF. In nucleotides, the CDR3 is TGTGCCAGCACCTACCTAGCGGGGGCTGGGGATACGCAGTATTTT.

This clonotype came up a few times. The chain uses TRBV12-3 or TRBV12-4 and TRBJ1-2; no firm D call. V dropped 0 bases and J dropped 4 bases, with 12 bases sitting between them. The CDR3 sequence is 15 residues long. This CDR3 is CASSLARQQIYGYTF. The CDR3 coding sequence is TGTGCCAGCAGTTTAGCGCGACAACAAATCTATGGCTACACCTTC.

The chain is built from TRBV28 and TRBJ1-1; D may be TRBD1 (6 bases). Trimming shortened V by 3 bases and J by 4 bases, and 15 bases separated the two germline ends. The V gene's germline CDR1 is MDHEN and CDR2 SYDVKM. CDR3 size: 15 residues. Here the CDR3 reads CASSFTGRGITEAFF. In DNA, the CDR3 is TGTGCCAGCAGTTTTACAGGCAGGGGTATCACTGAAGCTTTCTTT. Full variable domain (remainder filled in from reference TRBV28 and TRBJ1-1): DVKVTQSSRYLVKRTGEKVFLECVQDMDHENMFWYRQDPGLGLRLIYFSYDVKMKEKGDIPEGYSVSREKKERFSLILESASTNQTSMYLCASSFTGRGITEAFFGQGTRLTVV.

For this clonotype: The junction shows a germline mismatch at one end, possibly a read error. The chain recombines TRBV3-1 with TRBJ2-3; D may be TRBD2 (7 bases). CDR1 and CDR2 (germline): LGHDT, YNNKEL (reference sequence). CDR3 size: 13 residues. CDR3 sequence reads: CASRGGGMNTRYF. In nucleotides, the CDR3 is TGTGCCAGCAGAGGGGGGGGCATGAATACGCGGTATTTT.

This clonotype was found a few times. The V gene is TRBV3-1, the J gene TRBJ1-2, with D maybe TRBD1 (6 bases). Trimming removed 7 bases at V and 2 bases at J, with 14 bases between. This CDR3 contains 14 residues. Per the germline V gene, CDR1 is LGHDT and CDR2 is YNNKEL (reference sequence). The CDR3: CASTPQGNNYGYTF. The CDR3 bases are TGTGCCAGCACCCCACAGGGAAACAACTATGGCTACACCTTC.

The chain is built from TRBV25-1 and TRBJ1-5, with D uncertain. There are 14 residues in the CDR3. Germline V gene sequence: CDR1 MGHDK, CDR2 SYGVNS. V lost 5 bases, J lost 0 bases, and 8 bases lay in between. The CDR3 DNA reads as TGTGCCAGCAGTACAATCTATAGCAATCAGCCCCAGCATTTT. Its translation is CASSTIYSNQPQHF.

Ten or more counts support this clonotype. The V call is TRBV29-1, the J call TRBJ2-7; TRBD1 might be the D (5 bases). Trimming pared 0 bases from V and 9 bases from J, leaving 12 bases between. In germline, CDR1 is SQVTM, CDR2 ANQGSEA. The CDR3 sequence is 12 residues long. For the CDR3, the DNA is TGCAGCGTTGAAGATATAAGAGACAGGCAGTACTTC. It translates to CSVEDIRDRQYF.

The CDR3 bases are TGTGCCAGCAGTTACTCTTGGGGGGTCCGATCCTACGAGCAGTACTTC. Its translation is CASSYSWGVRSYEQYF. The rearrangement joins TRBV6-5 to TRBJ2-7; tentatively, D is TRBD2 (6 bases). This CDR3 is 16 amino acids long. Per the germline V gene, CDR1 is MNHEY and CDR2 is SVGAGI. Trimming removed 0 bases at V and 1 base at J, with 13 bases between.

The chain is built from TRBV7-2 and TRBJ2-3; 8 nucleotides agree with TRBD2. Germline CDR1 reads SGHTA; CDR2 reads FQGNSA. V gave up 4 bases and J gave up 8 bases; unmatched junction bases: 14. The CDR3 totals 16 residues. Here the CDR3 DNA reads TGTGCCAGCAGCTCACAACAGATCAGGGCGGGGGGTACGCAGTATTTT. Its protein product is CASSSQQIRAGGTQYF.

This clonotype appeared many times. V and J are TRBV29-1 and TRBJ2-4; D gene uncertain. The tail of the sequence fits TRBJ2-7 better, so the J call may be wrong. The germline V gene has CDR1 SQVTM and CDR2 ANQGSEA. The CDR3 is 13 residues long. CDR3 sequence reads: CSVGGRTSYEQYF. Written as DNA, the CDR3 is TGCAGCGTTGGAGGACGGACGTCTTACGAGCAGTACTTC.

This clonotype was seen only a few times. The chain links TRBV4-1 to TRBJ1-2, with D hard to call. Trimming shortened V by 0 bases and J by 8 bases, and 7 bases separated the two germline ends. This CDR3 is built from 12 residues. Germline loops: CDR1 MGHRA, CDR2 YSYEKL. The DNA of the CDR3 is TGCGCCAGCAGCCAAGAGGACGGAGGCTACACCTTC. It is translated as CASSQEDGGYTF.

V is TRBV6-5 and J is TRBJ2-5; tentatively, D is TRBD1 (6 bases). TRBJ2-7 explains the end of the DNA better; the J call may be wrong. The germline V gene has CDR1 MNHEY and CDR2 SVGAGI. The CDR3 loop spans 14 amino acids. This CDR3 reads CASQRDNTFHEQYF. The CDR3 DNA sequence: TGTGCCAGCCAACGGGACAACACCTTCCACGAGCAGTACTTC.

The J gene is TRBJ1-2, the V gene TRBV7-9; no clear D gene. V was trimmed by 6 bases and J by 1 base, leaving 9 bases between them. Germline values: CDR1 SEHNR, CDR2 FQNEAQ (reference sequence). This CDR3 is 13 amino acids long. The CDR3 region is CASSWEVNYGYTF. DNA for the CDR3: TGTGCCAGCAGTTGGGAGGTTAACTATGGCTACACCTTC. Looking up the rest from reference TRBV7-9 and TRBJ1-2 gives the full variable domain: DTGVSQNPRHKITKRGQNVTFRCDPISEHNRLYWYRQTLGQGPEFLTYFQNEAQLEKSRLLSDRFSAERPKGSFSTLEIQRTEQGDSAMYLCASSWEVNYGYTFGSGTRLTVV.

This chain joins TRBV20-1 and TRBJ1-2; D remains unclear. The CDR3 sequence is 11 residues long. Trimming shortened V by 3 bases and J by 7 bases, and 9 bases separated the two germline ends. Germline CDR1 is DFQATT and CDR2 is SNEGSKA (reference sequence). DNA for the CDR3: TGCAGTGCTAGGTCGGAACCTGGCTACACCTTC. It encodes CSARSEPGYTF.

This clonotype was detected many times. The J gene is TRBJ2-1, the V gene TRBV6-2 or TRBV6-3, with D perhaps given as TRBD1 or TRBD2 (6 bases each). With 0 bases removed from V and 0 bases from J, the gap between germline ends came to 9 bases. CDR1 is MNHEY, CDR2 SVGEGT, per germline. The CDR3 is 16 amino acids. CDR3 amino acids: CASSYSGGSSYNEQFF. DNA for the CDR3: TGTGCCAGCAGTTACTCAGGGGGGAGCTCCTACAATGAGCAGTTCTTC.

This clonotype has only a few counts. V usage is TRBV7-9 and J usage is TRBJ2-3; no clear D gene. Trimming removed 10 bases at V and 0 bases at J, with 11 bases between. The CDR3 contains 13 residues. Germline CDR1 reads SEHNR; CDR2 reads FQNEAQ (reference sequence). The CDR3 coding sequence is TGTGCCACCACCGGTGCTAGCACAGATACGCAGTATTTT. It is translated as CATTGASTDTQYF.

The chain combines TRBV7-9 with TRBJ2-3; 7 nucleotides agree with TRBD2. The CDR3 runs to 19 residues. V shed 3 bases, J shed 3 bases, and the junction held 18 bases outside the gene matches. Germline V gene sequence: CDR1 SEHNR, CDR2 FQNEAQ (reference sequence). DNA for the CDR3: TGTGCCAGCAGCTTTACCGGAGTACAAGCGGGGATTGTAACAGATACGCAGTATTTT. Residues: CASSFTGVQAGIVTDTQYF.

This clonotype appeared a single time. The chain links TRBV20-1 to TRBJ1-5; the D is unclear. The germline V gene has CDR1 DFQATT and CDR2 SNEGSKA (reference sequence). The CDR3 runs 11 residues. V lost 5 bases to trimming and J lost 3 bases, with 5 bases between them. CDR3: CSAPDNQPQHF. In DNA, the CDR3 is TGCAGTGCTCCCGACAATCAGCCCCAGCATTTT.

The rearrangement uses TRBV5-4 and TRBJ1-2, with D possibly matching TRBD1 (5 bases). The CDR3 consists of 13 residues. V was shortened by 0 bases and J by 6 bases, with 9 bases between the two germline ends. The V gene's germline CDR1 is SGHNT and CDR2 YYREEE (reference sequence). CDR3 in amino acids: CASSLDRPDGYTF. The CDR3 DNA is TGTGCCAGCAGCTTGGACAGGCCGGATGGCTACACCTTC.

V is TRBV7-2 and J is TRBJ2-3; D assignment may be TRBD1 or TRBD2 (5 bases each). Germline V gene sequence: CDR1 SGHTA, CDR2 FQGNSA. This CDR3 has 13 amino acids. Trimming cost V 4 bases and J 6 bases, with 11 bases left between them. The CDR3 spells CTSSSGTRDTQYF. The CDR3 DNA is TGTACCAGCAGCTCCGGGACGCGGGATACGCAGTATTTT.